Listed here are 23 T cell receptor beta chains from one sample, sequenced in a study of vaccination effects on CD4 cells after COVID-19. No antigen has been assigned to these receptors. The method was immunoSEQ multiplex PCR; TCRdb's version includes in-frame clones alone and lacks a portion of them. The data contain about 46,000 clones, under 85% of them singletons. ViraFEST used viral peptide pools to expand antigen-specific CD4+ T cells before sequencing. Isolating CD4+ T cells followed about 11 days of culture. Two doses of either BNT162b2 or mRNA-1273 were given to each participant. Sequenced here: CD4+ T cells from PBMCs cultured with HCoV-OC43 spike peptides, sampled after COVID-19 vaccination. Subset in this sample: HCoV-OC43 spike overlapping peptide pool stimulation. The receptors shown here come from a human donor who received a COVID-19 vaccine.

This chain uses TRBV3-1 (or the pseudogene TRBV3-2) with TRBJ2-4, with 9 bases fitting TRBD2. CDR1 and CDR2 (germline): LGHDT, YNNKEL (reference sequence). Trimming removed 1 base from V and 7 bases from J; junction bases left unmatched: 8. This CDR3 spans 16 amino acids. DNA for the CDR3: TGTGCCAGCAGCCAAGTGAGTCTAGCGGGGAGTAACATTCAGTACTTC. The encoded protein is CASSQVSLAGSNIQYF.

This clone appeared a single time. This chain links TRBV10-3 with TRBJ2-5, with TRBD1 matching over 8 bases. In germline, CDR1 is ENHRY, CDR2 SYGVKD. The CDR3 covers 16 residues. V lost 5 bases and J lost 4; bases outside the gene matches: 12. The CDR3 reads CAISKADRGGGETQYF. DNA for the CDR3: TGTGCCATCAGTAAAGCCGACAGGGGCGGCGGAGAGACCCAGTACTTC.

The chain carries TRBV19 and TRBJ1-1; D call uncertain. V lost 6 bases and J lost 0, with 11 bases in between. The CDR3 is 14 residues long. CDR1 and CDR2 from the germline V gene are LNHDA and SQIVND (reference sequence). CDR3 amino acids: CASRTQNMNTEAFF. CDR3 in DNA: TGTGCCAGTAGGACACAGAACATGAACACTGAAGCTTTCTTT.

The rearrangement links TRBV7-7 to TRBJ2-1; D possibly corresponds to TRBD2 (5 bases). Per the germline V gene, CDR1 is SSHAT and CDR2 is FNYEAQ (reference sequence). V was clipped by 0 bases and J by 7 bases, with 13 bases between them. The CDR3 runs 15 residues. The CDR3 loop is CASSLAGFEGNEQFF. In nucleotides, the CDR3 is TGTGCCAGCAGCTTAGCAGGGTTCGAGGGAAATGAGCAGTTCTTC.

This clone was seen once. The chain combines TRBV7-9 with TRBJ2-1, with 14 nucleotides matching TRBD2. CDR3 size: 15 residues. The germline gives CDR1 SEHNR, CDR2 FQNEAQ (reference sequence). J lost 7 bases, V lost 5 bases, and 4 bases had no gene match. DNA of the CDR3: TGTGCCAGCAGCCCCGGGACTAGCGGGAGTAATGAGCAGTTCTTC. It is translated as CASSPGTSGSNEQFF.

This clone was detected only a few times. CDR3 amino acids: CASSQVGRGLTDTQYF. As DNA, the CDR3 is TGTGCCAGCAGCCAGGTGGGGCGGGGCCTCACAGATACGCAGTATTTT. The gene calls are TRBV14 and TRBJ2-3, with D tentatively TRBD2 (6 bases). Trimming removed 3 bases from V and 2 bases from J, with 15 bases in between. The CDR3 spans 16 residues. Germline V gene sequence: CDR1 SGHDN, CDR2 FVKESK.

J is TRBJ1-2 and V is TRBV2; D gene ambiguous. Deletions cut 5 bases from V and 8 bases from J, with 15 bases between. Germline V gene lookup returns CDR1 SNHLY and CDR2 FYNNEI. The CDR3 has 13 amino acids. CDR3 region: CASSFPGPGGYTF. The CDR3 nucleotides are TGTGCCAGCAGTTTCCCGGGCCCGGGAGGCTACACCTTC.

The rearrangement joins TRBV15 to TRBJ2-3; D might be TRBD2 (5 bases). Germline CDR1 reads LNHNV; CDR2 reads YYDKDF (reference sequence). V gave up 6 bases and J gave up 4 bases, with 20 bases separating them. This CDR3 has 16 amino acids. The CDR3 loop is CATRSDLSAGSDTQYF. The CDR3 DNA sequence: TGTGCCACCAGGTCTGATCTTAGCGCCGGATCAGATACGCAGTATTTT.

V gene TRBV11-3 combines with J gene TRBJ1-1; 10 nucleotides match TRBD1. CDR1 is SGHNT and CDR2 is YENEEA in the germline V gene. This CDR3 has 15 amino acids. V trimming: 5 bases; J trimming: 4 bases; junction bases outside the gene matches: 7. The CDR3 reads CASSLGQGWSTEAFF. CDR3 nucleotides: TGTGCCAGCAGCCTGGGACAGGGGTGGTCCACTGAAGCTTTCTTT.

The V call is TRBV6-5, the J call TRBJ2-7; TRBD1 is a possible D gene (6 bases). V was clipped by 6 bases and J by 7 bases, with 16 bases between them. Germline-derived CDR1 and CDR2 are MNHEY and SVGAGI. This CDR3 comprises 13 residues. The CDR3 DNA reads TGTGCCAGCAGGCAGTTACAGGGCAGGGAGCAGTACTTC. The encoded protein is CASRQLQGREQYF.

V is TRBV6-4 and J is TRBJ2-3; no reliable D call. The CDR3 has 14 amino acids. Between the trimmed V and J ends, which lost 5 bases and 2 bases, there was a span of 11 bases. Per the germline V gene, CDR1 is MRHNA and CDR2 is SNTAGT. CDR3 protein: CASSLHATTDTQYF. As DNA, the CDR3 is TGTGCCAGCAGTCTTCATGCTACCACAGATACGCAGTATTTT.

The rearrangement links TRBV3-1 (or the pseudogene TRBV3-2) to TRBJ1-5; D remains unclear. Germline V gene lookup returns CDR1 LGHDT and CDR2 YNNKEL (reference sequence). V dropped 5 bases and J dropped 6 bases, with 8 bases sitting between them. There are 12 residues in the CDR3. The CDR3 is CASSVLGQPQHF. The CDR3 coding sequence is TGTGCCAGCAGCGTCTTGGGTCAGCCCCAGCATTTT.

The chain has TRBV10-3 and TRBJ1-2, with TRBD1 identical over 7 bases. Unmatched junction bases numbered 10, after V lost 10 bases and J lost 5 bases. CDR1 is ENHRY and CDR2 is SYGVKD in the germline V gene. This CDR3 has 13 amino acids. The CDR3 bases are TGTGCCACCCGCGACAGGGCAGGTTATGGCTACACCTTC. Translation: CATRDRAGYGYTF.

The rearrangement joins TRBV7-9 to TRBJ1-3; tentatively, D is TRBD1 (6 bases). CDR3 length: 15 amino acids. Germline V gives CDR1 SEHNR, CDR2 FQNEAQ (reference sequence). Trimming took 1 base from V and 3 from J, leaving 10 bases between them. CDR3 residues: CASSLGGALGNTIYF. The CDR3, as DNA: TGTGCCAGCAGCTTAGGGGGGGCCCTTGGAAACACCATATATTTT.

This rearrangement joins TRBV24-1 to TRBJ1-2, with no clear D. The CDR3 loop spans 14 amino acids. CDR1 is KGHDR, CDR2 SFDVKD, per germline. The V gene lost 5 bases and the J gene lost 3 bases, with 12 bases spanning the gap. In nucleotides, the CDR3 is TGTGCCACCAGTGGGTCGGGGTTTGACTATGGCTACACCTTC. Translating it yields CATSGSGFDYGYTF.

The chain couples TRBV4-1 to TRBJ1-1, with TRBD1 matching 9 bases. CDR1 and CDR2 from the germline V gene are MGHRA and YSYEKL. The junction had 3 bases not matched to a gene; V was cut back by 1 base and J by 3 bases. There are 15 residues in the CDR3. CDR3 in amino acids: CASSQGGQGYTEAFF. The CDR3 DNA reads TGCGCCAGCAGCCAAGGTGGACAGGGGTACACTGAAGCTTTCTTT.

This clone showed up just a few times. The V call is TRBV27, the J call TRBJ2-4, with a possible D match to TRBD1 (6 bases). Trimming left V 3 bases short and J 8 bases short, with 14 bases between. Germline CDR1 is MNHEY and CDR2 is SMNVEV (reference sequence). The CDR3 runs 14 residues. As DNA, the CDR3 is TGTGCCAGCAGTTTGGGCCGGGACAACTACATTCAGTACTTC. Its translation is CASSLGRDNYIQYF.

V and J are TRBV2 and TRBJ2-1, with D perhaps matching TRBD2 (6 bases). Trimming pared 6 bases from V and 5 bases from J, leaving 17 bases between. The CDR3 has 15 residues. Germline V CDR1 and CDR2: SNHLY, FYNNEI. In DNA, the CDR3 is TGTGCCAGCAGACCGAGCAGGACTACCAACAATGAGCAGTTCTTC. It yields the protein CASRPSRTTNNEQFF.

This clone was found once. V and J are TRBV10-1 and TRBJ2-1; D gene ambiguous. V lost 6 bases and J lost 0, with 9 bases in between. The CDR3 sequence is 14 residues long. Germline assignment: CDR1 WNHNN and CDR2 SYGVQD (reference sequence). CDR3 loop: CASSPGLSYNEQFF. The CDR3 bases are TGCGCCAGCAGCCCGGGTCTCTCCTACAATGAGCAGTTCTTC.

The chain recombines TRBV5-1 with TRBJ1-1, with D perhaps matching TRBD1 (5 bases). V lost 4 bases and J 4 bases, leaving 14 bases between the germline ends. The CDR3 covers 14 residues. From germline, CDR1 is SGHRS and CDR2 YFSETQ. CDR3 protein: CASSGDSGVTEAFF. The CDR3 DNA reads TGCGCCAGCAGCGGGGACTCAGGAGTCACTGAAGCTTTCTTT. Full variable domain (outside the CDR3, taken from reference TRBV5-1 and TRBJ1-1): KAGVTQTPRYLIKTRGQQVTLSCSPISGHRSVSWYQQTPGQGLQFLFEYFSETQRNKGNFPGRFSGRQFSNSRSEMNVSTLELGDSALYLCASSGDSGVTEAFFGQGTRLTVV.

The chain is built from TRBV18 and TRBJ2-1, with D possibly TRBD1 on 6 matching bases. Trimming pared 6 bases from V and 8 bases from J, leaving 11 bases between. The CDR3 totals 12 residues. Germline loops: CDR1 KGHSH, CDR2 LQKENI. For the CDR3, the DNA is TGTGCCAGCTCCCCAGGGGTGTATGAGCAGTTCTTC. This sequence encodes CASSPGVYEQFF.

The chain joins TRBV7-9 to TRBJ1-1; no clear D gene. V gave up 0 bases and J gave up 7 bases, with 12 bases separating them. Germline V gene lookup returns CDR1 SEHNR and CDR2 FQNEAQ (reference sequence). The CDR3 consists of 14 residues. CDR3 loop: CASSLADGGHEAFF. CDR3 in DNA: TGTGCCAGCAGCTTAGCGGATGGAGGGCATGAAGCTTTCTTT. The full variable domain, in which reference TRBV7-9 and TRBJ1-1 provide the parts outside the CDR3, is DTGVSQNPRHKITKRGQNVTFRCDPISEHNRLYWYRQTLGQGPEFLTYFQNEAQLEKSRLLSDRFSAERPKGSFSTLEIQRTEQGDSAMYLCASSLADGGHEAFFGQGTRLTVV.

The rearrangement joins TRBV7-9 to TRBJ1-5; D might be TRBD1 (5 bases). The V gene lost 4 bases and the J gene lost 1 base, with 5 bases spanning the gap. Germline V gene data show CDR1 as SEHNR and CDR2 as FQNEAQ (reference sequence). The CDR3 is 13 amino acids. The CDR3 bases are TGTGCCAGCAGCTGGGGCAGCAATCAGCCCCAGCATTTT. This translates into CASSWGSNQPQHF.